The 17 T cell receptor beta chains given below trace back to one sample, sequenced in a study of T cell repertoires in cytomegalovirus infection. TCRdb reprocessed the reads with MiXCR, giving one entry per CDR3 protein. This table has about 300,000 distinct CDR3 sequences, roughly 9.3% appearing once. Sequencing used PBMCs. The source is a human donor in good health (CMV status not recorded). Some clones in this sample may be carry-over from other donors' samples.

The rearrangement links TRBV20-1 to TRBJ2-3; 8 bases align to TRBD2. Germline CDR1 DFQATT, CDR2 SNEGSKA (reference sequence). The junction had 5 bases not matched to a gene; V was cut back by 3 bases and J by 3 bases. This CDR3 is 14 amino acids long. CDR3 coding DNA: TGCAGTGCTAGTAAAGCGGGGGTTACAGATACGCAGTATTTT. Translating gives CSASKAGVTDTQYF.

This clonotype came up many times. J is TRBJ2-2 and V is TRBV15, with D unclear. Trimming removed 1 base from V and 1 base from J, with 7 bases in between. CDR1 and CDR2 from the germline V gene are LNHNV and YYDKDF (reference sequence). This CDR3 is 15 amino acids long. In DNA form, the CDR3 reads TGTGCCACCAGCAGAGCATCCAGGAACACCGGGGAGCTGTTTTTT. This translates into CATSRASRNTGELFF.

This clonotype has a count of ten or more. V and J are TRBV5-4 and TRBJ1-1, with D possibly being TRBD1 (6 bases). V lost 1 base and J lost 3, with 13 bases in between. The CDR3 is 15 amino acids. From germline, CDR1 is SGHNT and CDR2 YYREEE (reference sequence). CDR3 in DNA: TGTGCCAGCAGCTTGTGGGGGGCCTCGGACACTGAAGCTTTCTTT. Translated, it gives CASSLWGASDTEAFF.

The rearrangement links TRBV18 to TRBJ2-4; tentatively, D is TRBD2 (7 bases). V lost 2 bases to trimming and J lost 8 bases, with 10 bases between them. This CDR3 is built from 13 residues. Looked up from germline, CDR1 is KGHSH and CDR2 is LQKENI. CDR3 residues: CASSPGGADIQYF. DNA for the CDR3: TGTGCCAGCTCACCAGGGGGGGCCGACATTCAGTACTTC. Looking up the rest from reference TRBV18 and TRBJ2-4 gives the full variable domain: NAGVMQNPRHLVRRRGQEARLRCSPMKGHSHVYWYRQLPEEGLKFMVYLQKENIIDESGMPKERFSAEFPKEGPSILRIQQVVRGDSAAYFCASSPGGADIQYFGAGTRLSVL.

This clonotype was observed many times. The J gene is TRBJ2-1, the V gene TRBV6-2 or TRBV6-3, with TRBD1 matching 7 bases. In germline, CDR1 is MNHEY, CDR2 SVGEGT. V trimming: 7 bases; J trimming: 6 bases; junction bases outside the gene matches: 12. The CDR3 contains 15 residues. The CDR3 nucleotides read TGTGCCAGCACCTCCTCCGGGACAGCCCTCAATGAGCAGTTCTTC. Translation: CASTSSGTALNEQFF.

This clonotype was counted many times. The CDR3: CASSRITSGVYNEQFF. The CDR3 nucleotides are TGTGCCAGCAGCCGAATAACTAGCGGGGTTTACAATGAGCAGTTCTTC. This chain connects TRBV6-2 or TRBV6-3 to TRBJ2-1, with TRBD2 matching 10 bases. CDR1 is MNHEY and CDR2 is SVGEGT in the germline V gene. The ends lost 6 bases at V and 4 bases at J; junction bases unmatched: 9. The CDR3 sequence is 16 residues long.

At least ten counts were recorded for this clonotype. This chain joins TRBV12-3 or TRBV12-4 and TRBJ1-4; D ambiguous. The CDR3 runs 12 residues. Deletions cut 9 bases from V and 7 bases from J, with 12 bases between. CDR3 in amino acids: CASGQRSEKLFF. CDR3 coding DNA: TGTGCCAGTGGGCAGAGGAGTGAAAAACTGTTTTTT.

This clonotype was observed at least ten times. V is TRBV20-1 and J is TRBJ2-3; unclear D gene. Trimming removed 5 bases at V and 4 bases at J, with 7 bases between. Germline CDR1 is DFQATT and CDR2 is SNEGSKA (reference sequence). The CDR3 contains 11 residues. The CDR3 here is CSAPFADTQYF. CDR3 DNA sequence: TGCAGTGCTCCCTTCGCAGATACGCAGTATTTT.

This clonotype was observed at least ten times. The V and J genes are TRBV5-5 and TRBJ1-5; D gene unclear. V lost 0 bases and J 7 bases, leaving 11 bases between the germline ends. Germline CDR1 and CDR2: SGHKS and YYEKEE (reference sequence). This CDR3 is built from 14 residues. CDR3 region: CASSLVVAGQPQHF. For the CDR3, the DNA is TGTGCCAGCAGCTTGGTTGTGGCGGGACAGCCCCAGCATTTT.

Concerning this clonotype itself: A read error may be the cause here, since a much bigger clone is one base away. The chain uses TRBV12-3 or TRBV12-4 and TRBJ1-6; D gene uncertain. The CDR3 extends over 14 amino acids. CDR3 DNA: TGTGCCAGCAGTTTAGGCAGCGACGGGTCACCCCTCGACTTT. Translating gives CASSLGSDGSPLDF.

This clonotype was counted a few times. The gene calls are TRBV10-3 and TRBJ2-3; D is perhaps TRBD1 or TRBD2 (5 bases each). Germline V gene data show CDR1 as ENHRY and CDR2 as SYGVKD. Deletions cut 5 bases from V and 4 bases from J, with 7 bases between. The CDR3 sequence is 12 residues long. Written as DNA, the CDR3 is TGTGCCATCAGTTTGGGGGCAGATACGCAGTATTTT. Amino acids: CAISLGADTQYF.

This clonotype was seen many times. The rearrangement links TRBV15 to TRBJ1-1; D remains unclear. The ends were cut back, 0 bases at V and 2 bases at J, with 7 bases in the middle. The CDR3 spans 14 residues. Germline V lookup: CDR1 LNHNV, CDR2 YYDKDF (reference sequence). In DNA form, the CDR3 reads TGTGCCACCAGCAGAGAAGGTAAAAACACTGAAGCTTTCTTT. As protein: CATSREGKNTEAFF.

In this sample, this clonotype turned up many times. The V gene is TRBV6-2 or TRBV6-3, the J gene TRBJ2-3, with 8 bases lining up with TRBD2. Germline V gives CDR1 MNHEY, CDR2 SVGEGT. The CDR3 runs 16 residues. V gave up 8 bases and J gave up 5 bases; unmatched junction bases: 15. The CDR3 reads CASGPGVGGRIDTQYF. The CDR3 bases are TGTGCCAGCGGCCCCGGGGTAGGCGGGAGGATAGATACGCAGTATTTT.

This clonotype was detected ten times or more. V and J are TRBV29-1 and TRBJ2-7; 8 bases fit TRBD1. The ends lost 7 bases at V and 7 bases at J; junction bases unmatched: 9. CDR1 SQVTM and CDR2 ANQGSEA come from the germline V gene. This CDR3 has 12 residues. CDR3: CSATQGAGEQYF. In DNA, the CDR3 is TGCAGCGCCACCCAGGGGGCGGGTGAGCAGTACTTC.

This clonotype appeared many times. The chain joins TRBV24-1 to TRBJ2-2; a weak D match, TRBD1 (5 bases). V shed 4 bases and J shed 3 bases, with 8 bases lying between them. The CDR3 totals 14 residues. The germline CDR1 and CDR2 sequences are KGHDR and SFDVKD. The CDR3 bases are TGTGCCACCAGTGAGGCAGGGTACACCGGGGAGCTGTTTTTT. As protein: CATSEAGYTGELFF.

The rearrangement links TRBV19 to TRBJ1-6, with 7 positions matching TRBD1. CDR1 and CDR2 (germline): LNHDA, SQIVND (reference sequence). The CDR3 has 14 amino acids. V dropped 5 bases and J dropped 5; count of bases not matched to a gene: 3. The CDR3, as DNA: TGTGCCAGTAGTCCACAGGGGAATAATTCACCCCTCCACTTT. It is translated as CASSPQGNNSPLHF.

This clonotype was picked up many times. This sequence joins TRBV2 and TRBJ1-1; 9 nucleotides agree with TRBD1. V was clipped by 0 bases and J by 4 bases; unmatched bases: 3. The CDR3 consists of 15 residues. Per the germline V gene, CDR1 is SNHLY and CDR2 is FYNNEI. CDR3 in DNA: TGTGCCAGCAGTGAAGCGGGACAGGGTGGCACTGAAGCTTTCTTT. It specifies CASSEAGQGGTEAFF. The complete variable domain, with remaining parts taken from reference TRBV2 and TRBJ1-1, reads EPEVTQTPSHQVTQMGQEVILRCVPISNHLYFYWYRQILGQKVEFLVSFYNNEISEKSEIFDDQFSVERPDGSNFTLKIRSTKLEDSAMYFCASSEAGQGGTEAFFGQGTRLTVV.